Below are 3 T cell receptor beta chains sequenced from a single sample in a study of CD4 T cells in relation to SARS-CoV-2 and coronaviruses. Here immunoSEQ multiplex PCR was the method, and the copy in TCRdb shows in-frame clones only, minus some. The sample lists 35,000 to 45,000 clones; 75% to 90% were seen once. Their specific antigens are unknown. The sequenced material came from naive CD4+ T cells from PBMCs, cultured in vitro. Subset meaning: naive CD4+ T cells isolated by negative enrichment. The receptors originated from an adult with COVID-19.

The rearrangement links TRBV7-2 to TRBJ2-7; no reliable D call. Between the trimmed V and J ends, which lost 1 base and 2 bases, there was a span of 6 bases. The length of the CDR3 is 13 residues. The germline CDR1 and CDR2 sequences are SGHTA and FQGNSA. The CDR3 DNA follows: TGTGCCAGCAGCTTAGACGTAGCCTACGAGCAGTACTTC. Translation gives CASSLDVAYEQYF.

This clone occurred a few times. The gene calls are TRBV29-1 and TRBJ2-6; D is ambiguous. The V gene lost 0 bases and the J gene lost 1 base, with 7 bases spanning the gap. The germline V gene encodes CDR1 SQVTM and CDR2 ANQGSEA. CDR3 length equals 15 residues. In nucleotides, the CDR3 is TGCAGCGTTGAAGATTCCATGTCTGGGGCCAACGTCCTGACTTTC. Residues: CSVEDSMSGANVLTF. Complete variable domain (other parts from reference TRBV29-1 and TRBJ2-6): SAVISQKPSRDICQRGTSLTIQCQVDSQVTMMFWYRQQPGQSLTLIATANQGSEATYESGFVIDKFPISRPNLTFSTLTVSNMSPEDSSIYLCSVEDSMSGANVLTFGAGSRLTVL.

This chain uses TRBV10-3 with TRBJ2-5, with D hard to call. This CDR3 region has 12 residues. V lost 6 bases and J lost 2, with 7 bases in between. The germline V gene has CDR1 ENHRY and CDR2 SYGVKD. In DNA, the CDR3 is TGTGCCATCAGCGACGAACAAGAGACCCAGTACTTC. Protein sequence: CAISDEQETQYF.